Below, 18 T cell receptor beta chains from the same sample are listed, as sequenced in a study of cytomegalovirus exposure and HLA in healthy donors. The primer mix had 60 Vbeta and 13 Jbeta primers. Repertoires were generated with immunoSEQ multiplex PCR, while TCRdb's copy carries only in-frame clones and drops some. The sample includes about 39,000 clones. The material sequenced was PBMCs. These receptor sequences come from a woman aged 30 to 39 in good health and CMV-seropositive.

This chain uses TRBV2 with TRBJ2-2; 8 nucleotides line up with TRBD2. From germline, CDR1 is SNHLY and CDR2 FYNNEI. This CDR3 contains 16 residues. V lost 2 bases to trimming and J lost 4 bases; unmatched junction nucleotides: 6. The DNA for the CDR3 is TGTGCCAGCAGTGAACGGGGGGGCGCGGGCACCGGGGAGCTGTTTTTT. This translates into CASSERGGAGTGELFF.

Written as DNA, the CDR3 is TGTGCCAGCAGCTTAGGAGAGGAACAGCCCCAGCATTTT. Protein sequence: CASSLGEEQPQHF. The J gene is TRBJ1-5, the V gene TRBV7-9; the D is unclear. Germline CDR1 is SEHNR and CDR2 is FQNEAQ (reference sequence). The V end lost 1 base, the J end lost 7 bases, and 8 bases lay between the germline ends. This CDR3 is built from 13 residues.

This chain uses TRBV5-1 with TRBJ1-6; no firm D call. V lost 0 bases and J lost 9, with 7 bases in between. The germline V gene encodes CDR1 SGHRS and CDR2 YFSETQ. This CDR3 has 13 amino acids. The CDR3 is CASSLAGISPLHF. In nucleotides, the CDR3 is TGCGCCAGCAGCTTGGCCGGGATTTCACCCCTCCACTTT.

The chain couples TRBV11-2 to TRBJ2-5; 8 bases fit TRBD2. Trimming took 10 bases from V and 4 from J; bases not matched to a gene: 14. CDR3 size: 15 residues. Germline V CDR1 and CDR2: SGHAT, FQNNGV. This CDR3 is CATQTSGLGGETQYF. The DNA for the CDR3 is TGTGCCACCCAAACCTCGGGACTAGGGGGAGAGACCCAGTACTTC.

The chain is built from TRBV5-5 and TRBJ2-7; D gene unclear. The germline V gene has CDR1 SGHKS and CDR2 YYEKEE (reference sequence). The CDR3 extends over 12 amino acids. Between the trimmed V and J ends, which lost 4 bases and 1 base, there was a span of 6 bases. CDR3 residues: CASSRDSYEQYF. In DNA, the CDR3 is TGTGCCAGCAGCCGCGATTCCTACGAGCAGTACTTC.

The J gene is TRBJ1-2, the V gene TRBV2; D might be TRBD1 (6 bases). This CDR3 comprises 10 residues. Germline V lookup: CDR1 SNHLY, CDR2 FYNNEI. Trimming removed 9 bases at V and 5 bases at J, with 7 bases between. The CDR3 region is CARGTYGYTF. The CDR3 DNA is TGTGCCAGGGGGACATATGGCTACACCTTC. Variable domain in full (rest from reference TRBV2 and TRBJ1-2): EPEVTQTPSHQVTQMGQEVILRCVPISNHLYFYWYRQILGQKVEFLVSFYNNEISEKSEIFDDQFSVERPDGSNFTLKIRSTKLEDSAMYFCARGTYGYTFGSGTRLTVV.

V and J are TRBV6-1 and TRBJ2-7; 11 nucleotides align to TRBD2. After removal of 7 bases from V and 3 bases from J, the junction contained 8 bases not matched to a gene. The CDR3 is 15 residues long. CDR1 is MNHNS, CDR2 SASEGT, per germline. DNA of the CDR3: TGTGCCAGCACCGTTAGCGGGGGGGCATACTACGAGCAGTACTTC. Translation gives CASTVSGGAYYEQYF.

V usage is TRBV5-8 and J usage is TRBJ1-1, with a possible D match to TRBD1 (5 bases). The CDR3 is 16 residues long. Germline assignment: CDR1 SGHTS and CDR2 YDEGEE. Trimming shortened V by 4 bases and J by 1 base, and 17 bases separated the two germline ends. The CDR3 nucleotides are TGTGCCAGCAGCCTATCGGGGGGTTCTTGGAACACTGAAGCTTTCTTT. Amino acid sequence: CASSLSGGSWNTEAFF. Variable domain in full (rest from reference TRBV5-8 and TRBJ1-1): EAGVTQSPTHLIKTRGQQATLRCSPISGHTSVYWYQQALGLGLQFLLWYDEGEERNRGNFPPRFSGRQFPNYSSELNVNALELEDSALYLCASSLSGGSWNTEAFFGQGTRLTVV.

V usage is TRBV10-3 and J usage is TRBJ1-4; 7 bases line up with TRBD1. This CDR3 is 16 amino acids long. After removal of 5 bases from V and 8 bases from J, the junction contained 14 bases not matched to a gene. Looked up from germline, CDR1 is ENHRY and CDR2 is SYGVKD. The CDR3 region has the DNA TGTGCCATCAGTTCGACAGGGATCGGCCGGCGCGAAAAACTGTTTTTT. Translated: CAISSTGIGRREKLFF.

The chain uses TRBV4-1 and TRBJ2-2; 11 nucleotides line up with TRBD1. The CDR3 has 14 amino acids. V was clipped by 8 bases and J by 5 bases; unmatched bases: 4. The germline gives CDR1 MGHRA, CDR2 YSYEKL. In DNA form, the CDR3 reads TGCGCCAGCGGCGGGACAGGGGGTACCGGGGAGCTGTTTTTT. Amino acid sequence: CASGGTGGTGELFF.

The rearrangement links TRBV29-1 to TRBJ2-5, with 8 bases matching TRBD2. The end of the DNA is better explained by TRBJ2-7, so the J call may be wrong. This CDR3 is 16 amino acids long. Germline assignment: CDR1 SQVTM and CDR2 ANQGSEA. The CDR3 loop is CSVDGVGGVNTYEQYF. The CDR3 DNA reads TGCAGCGTTGACGGGGTCGGGGGGGTTAATACCTACGAGCAGTACTTC.

The genes are TRBV28 and TRBJ2-7, with D possibly TRBD2 on 6 matching bases. The CDR3 sequence is 14 residues long. Trimming cost V 8 bases and J 2 bases, with 16 bases left between them. Germline CDR1 and CDR2: MDHEN and SYDVKM. The CDR3 is CASFAGKKAYEQYF. The CDR3 nucleotides are TGTGCCAGCTTTGCGGGGAAAAAGGCCTACGAGCAGTACTTC.

This rearrangement joins TRBV27 to TRBJ2-1, with a possible D match to TRBD1 (6 bases). Germline lookup yields CDR1 MNHEY and CDR2 SMNVEV (reference sequence). The CDR3 runs 15 residues. Trimming left V 0 bases short and J 5 bases short, with 11 bases between. CDR3 DNA: TGTGCCAGCAGTTTATCGGGGCAGGGGAACAATGAGCAGTTCTTC. Translated: CASSLSGQGNNEQFF.

A word on this clone: The junction does not match germline at one end; this may be a read error. The CDR3 loop reads CSARDEGARTF. CDR3 coding DNA: TGCAGTGCTAGAGATGAGGGGGCCAGGACCTTC. This chain connects TRBV20-1 to TRBJ2-7; 7 bases align to TRBD1. The CDR3 has 11 residues. CDR1 is DFQATT and CDR2 is SNEGSKA in the germline V gene (reference sequence).

This chain connects TRBV11-2 to TRBJ1-2; TRBD1 agrees at 8 bases. V dropped 5 bases and J dropped 2; count of bases not matched to a gene: 4. Germline CDR1 and CDR2: SGHAT and FQNNGV. The CDR3 runs 14 residues. For the CDR3, the DNA is TGTGCCAGCAGCCTCGGACAGGGAAACTATGGCTACACCTTC. Amino acids: CASSLGQGNYGYTF.

This chain connects TRBV11-2 to TRBJ2-1; TRBD2 matches 15 bases. There are 16 residues in the CDR3. With 5 bases clipped from V and 3 bases from J, the junction kept 2 bases outside the gene matches. Germline CDR1 is SGHAT and CDR2 is FQNNGV. The DNA for the CDR3 is TGTGCCAGCAGCCCGGGACTAGCGGGGGGCTACAATGAGCAGTTCTTC. Translating it yields CASSPGLAGGYNEQFF. The entire variable domain, with the rest obtained from reference TRBV11-2 and TRBJ2-1, is as follows: EAGVAQSPRYKIIEKRQSVAFWCNPISGHATLYWYQQILGQGPKLLIQFQNNGVVDDSQLPKDRFSAERLKGVDSTLKIQPAKLEDSAVYLCASSPGLAGGYNEQFFGPGTRLTVL.

The CDR3 sequence is CASSPHVGGEQYF. The CDR3 DNA reads TGTGCCAGCAGCCCCCACGTCGGGGGCGAGCAGTACTTC. The chain couples TRBV7-8 to TRBJ2-7; tentatively, D is TRBD2 (6 bases). Germline V gene lookup returns CDR1 SGHVS and CDR2 FQNEAQ. This CDR3 contains 13 residues. Trimming removed 5 bases from V and 6 bases from J, with 14 bases in between.

V gene TRBV27 combines with J gene TRBJ2-3, with TRBD2 as a possible D gene (6 bases). The CDR3 length is 14 residues. CDR1 and CDR2 (germline): MNHEY, SMNVEV (reference sequence). The V end lost 2 bases, the J end lost 2 bases, and 8 bases lay between the germline ends. DNA for the CDR3: TGTGCCAGCAGTTTAAGCGGGTCCACAGATACGCAGTATTTT. This encodes CASSLSGSTDTQYF.